Listed here are 23 T cell receptor beta chains from one sample, sequenced in a study of T cell repertoires in ileal Crohn's disease. The assay was immunoSEQ multiplex PCR, and TCRdb's table has in-frame clones only and misses some. Here the sample spans 5,000 to 7,000 clones, nearly 80% being singletons. Sample time point: proximal margin of the surgical specimen (macroscopically non-inflamed). The sample was ileal tissue. The receptors were gathered from an adult with Crohn's disease.

The CDR3: CASSQDSDDEQYF. For the CDR3, the DNA is TGCGCCAGCAGCCAAGATAGCGACGACGAGCAGTACTTC. The J gene is TRBJ2-7, the V gene TRBV4-3, with D perhaps TRBD2 (5 bases). Germline loops: CDR1 LGHNA, CDR2 YSLEER. Trimming removed 0 bases at V and 5 bases at J, with 8 bases between. The CDR3 contains 13 residues.

This clone occurred once. The rearrangement joins TRBV10-3 to TRBJ1-1, with 7 nucleotides matching TRBD1. V was clipped by 4 bases and J by 2 bases; unmatched bases: 1. Germline CDR1 ENHRY, CDR2 SYGVKD. This CDR3 is 13 amino acids long. The CDR3: CAISGQGNTEAFF. The CDR3 DNA reads TGTGCCATCAGTGGACAGGGAAACACTGAAGCTTTCTTT.

This clone was picked up one time. This CDR3 is CASSYGGTGNTGELFF. CDR3 coding DNA: TGTGCCAGCAGCTACGGGGGGACAGGGAACACCGGGGAGCTGTTTTTT. The V gene is TRBV5-8, the J gene TRBJ2-2; TRBD1 might be the D (8 bases). Trimming removed 3 bases from V and 1 base from J, with 13 bases in between. The CDR3 sequence is 16 residues long. CDR1 is SGHTS, CDR2 YDEGEE, per germline.

This clone was seen a few times. This chain joins TRBV6-4 and TRBJ2-3; TRBD2 might be the D (5 bases). Germline V gene lookup returns CDR1 MRHNA and CDR2 SNTAGT. V lost 6 bases to trimming and J lost 0 bases, with 16 bases between them. This CDR3 is 16 amino acids long. CDR3 loop: CASSPRRSASTDTQYF. The CDR3 coding sequence is TGTGCCAGCAGCCCCCGGAGGTCCGCTAGCACAGATACGCAGTATTTT.

This chain joins TRBV19 and TRBJ1-1; D call uncertain. The CDR3 covers 12 residues. V lost 6 bases and J lost 8, with 13 bases in between. Germline assignment: CDR1 LNHDA and CDR2 SQIVND (reference sequence). CDR3: CASSGGVIEAFF. CDR3 coding DNA: TGTGCCAGTAGCGGTGGGGTGATAGAAGCTTTCTTT.

V usage is TRBV5-4 and J usage is TRBJ2-7; D perhaps matches TRBD2 (5 bases). The germline gives CDR1 SGHNT, CDR2 YYREEE (reference sequence). This CDR3 is 14 amino acids long. V lost 8 bases and J lost 7, with 22 bases in between. Here the CDR3 reads CASARRSASGEQYF. CDR3 coding DNA: TGTGCCAGTGCAAGGAGGAGTGCCTCGGGGGAGCAGTACTTC. Looking up the rest from reference TRBV5-4 and TRBJ2-7 gives the full variable domain: ETGVTQSPTHLIKTRGQQVTLRCSSQSGHNTVSWYQQALGQGPQFIFQYYREEENGRGNFPPRFSGLQFPNYSSELNVNALELDDSALYLCASARRSASGEQYFGPGTRLTVT.

The J gene is TRBJ2-2, the V gene TRBV5-4, with TRBD1 matching over 9 bases. Germline V gene data show CDR1 as SGHNT and CDR2 as YYREEE (reference sequence). The V and J ends lost 4 bases and 4 bases, in that order; junction bases with no gene match: 5. The CDR3 consists of 15 residues. For the CDR3, the DNA is TGTGCCAGCAGCGAGGACAGGGGCGGCACCGGGGAGCTGTTTTTT. Its protein is CASSEDRGGTGELFF. The whole variable domain, remainder taken from reference TRBV5-4 and TRBJ2-2, is ETGVTQSPTHLIKTRGQQVTLRCSSQSGHNTVSWYQQALGQGPQFIFQYYREEENGRGNFPPRFSGLQFPNYSSELNVNALELDDSALYLCASSEDRGGTGELFFGEGSRLTVL.

The rearrangement uses TRBV6-1 and TRBJ2-5; D not resolved. Per the germline V gene, CDR1 is MNHNS and CDR2 is SASEGT. Trimming pared 2 bases from V and 4 bases from J, leaving 5 bases between. There are 12 residues in the CDR3. The CDR3 protein is CASSEIGETQYF. The CDR3, as DNA: TGTGCCAGCAGTGAAATAGGAGAGACCCAGTACTTC.

V gene TRBV25-1 combines with J gene TRBJ1-5; D is perhaps TRBD1 (6 bases). Germline-derived CDR1 and CDR2 are MGHDK and SYGVNS. With 4 bases removed from V and 9 bases from J, the gap between germline ends came to 16 bases. This CDR3 has 14 amino acids. The CDR3 here is CASSGSRGGRPQHF. CDR3 nucleotide sequence: TGTGCCAGCAGTGGGAGCAGGGGCGGTCGGCCCCAGCATTTT.

The table lists this clone with a few counts. V gene TRBV4-3 combines with J gene TRBJ2-7; 11 nucleotides match TRBD2. Germline CDR1 is LGHNA and CDR2 is YSLEER. J was trimmed by 3 bases and V by 8 bases; bases with no gene match: 12. The CDR3 extends over 16 amino acids. CDR3 DNA: TGCGCCAGCCGGCCCGATACGGGGACTAGCGGCTACGAGCAGTACTTC. Amino acids: CASRPDTGTSGYEQYF.

This clone appeared a few times. The chain links TRBV30 to TRBJ2-1, with 12 bases fitting TRBD2. From germline, CDR1 is GTSNPN and CDR2 SVGIG (reference sequence). This CDR3 comprises 14 residues. The junction had 4 bases not matched to a gene; V was cut back by 3 bases and J by 7 bases. The CDR3 loop is CAWRASGGVNEQFF. CDR3 sequence (DNA): TGTGCCTGGAGAGCTAGCGGGGGGGTGAATGAGCAGTTCTTC.

The chain joins TRBV7-9 to TRBJ2-7; TRBD2 matches 7 bases. This CDR3 contains 15 residues. Germline CDR1 is SEHNR and CDR2 is FQNEAQ (reference sequence). J was trimmed by 4 bases and V by 8 bases; bases with no gene match: 14. In DNA, the CDR3 is TGTGCCAGCCGGTCGGGGAGGGCGGGGACGTACGAGCAGTACTTC. This translates into CASRSGRAGTYEQYF. Together with reference TRBV7-9 and TRBJ2-7, the CDR3 gives the full variable domain: DTGVSQNPRHKITKRGQNVTFRCDPISEHNRLYWYRQTLGQGPEFLTYFQNEAQLEKSRLLSDRFSAERPKGSFSTLEIQRTEQGDSAMYLCASRSGRAGTYEQYFGPGTRLTVT.

V is TRBV28 and J is TRBJ2-1; 10 bases line up with TRBD1. The CDR3 length is 14 residues. J lost 5 bases, V lost 5 bases, and 3 bases had no gene match. Per germline, CDR1 MDHEN and CDR2 SYDVKM. The CDR3 sequence: CASSDGTGDNEQFF. CDR3 DNA sequence: TGTGCCAGCAGTGACGGGACAGGGGACAATGAGCAGTTCTTC.

This sequence joins TRBV6-1 and TRBJ2-1, with 9 positions matching TRBD2. This CDR3 has 13 amino acids. V dropped 4 bases and J dropped 14; count of bases not matched to a gene: 9. Germline V lookup: CDR1 MNHNS, CDR2 SASEGT. Here the CDR3 DNA reads TGTGCCAGCAGTGGGGATAGCGGGAGAGTTAAGTTCTTC. It is translated as CASSGDSGRVKFF.

In its sample, this clone was seen once. This chain uses TRBV19 with TRBJ2-7; 11 bases match TRBD2. This CDR3 comprises 15 residues. Germline CDR1 is LNHDA and CDR2 is SQIVND (reference sequence). J lost 2 bases, V lost 5 bases, and 5 bases had no gene match. CDR3 coding DNA: TGTGCCAGTAGTGTACTAGCGGGAGACACCTACGAGCAGTACTTC. This gives the protein CASSVLAGDTYEQYF. The variable domain in full, with the rest retrieved from reference TRBV19 and TRBJ2-7, is DGGITQSPKYLFRKEGQNVTLSCEQNLNHDAMYWYRQDPGQGLRLIYYSQIVNDFQKGDIAEGYSVSREKKESFPLTVTSAQKNPTAFYLCASSVLAGDTYEQYFGPGTRLTVT.

The V call is TRBV28, the J call TRBJ1-4; D perhaps matches TRBD1 (6 bases). V lost 2 bases and J 10 bases, leaving 17 bases between the germline ends. The CDR3 loop spans 15 amino acids. Germline V gene lookup returns CDR1 MDHEN and CDR2 SYDVKM. CDR3 nucleotide sequence: TGTGCCAGCAGTTTACGGGGGGGCCAGGGTGGAAAACTGTTTTTT. Its translation is CASSLRGGQGGKLFF.

V gene TRBV5-1 combines with J gene TRBJ2-3; 8 bases are shared with TRBD2. Germline V gene lookup returns CDR1 SGHRS and CDR2 YFSETQ. J gave up 0 bases and V 4 bases, and 10 bases lay outside the gene matches. This CDR3 spans 17 amino acids. CDR3 residues: CASSLAPRLASTDTQYF. DNA for the CDR3: TGCGCCAGCAGCCTAGCCCCCAGACTAGCGAGCACAGATACGCAGTATTTT.

The chain carries TRBV6-4 and TRBJ2-1; TRBD2 aligns across 8 bases. CDR1 and CDR2 (germline): MRHNA, SNTAGT. Unmatched junction bases numbered 8, after V lost 4 bases and J lost 6 bases. This CDR3 is built from 15 residues. DNA of the CDR3: TGTGCCAGCAGTGTGACGGGGGGGGCCCCCAATGAGCAGTTCTTC. Protein sequence: CASSVTGGAPNEQFF.

V and J are TRBV6-6 and TRBJ1-2, with D perhaps matching TRBD1 (6 bases). V shed 11 bases and J shed 2 bases, with 15 bases lying between them. The CDR3 has 13 residues. From germline, CDR1 is MNHNY and CDR2 SVGAGI (reference sequence). As DNA, the CDR3 is TGTGCCGCCCTGAGGGGGACCAACTATGGCTACACCTTC. Encoded protein: CAALRGTNYGYTF.

CDR3 in DNA: TGTGCCAGCAGCCCCGTCCCTAGCGGGGCCGGCAATGAGCAGTTCTTC. Amino acids: CASSPVPSGAGNEQFF. This chain links TRBV7-2 with TRBJ2-1, with TRBD2 identical over 9 bases. Germline V gives CDR1 SGHTA, CDR2 FQGNSA. The V gene end was trimmed by 5 bases and the J gene end by 6 bases; junction bases not matched to a gene: 11. This CDR3 is built from 16 residues.

This clone has only one observation. V is TRBV6-1 and J is TRBJ1-4; D unresolved. The V gene's germline CDR1 is MNHNS and CDR2 SASEGT. V lost 8 bases and J lost 5, with 15 bases in between. The CDR3 consists of 14 residues. The CDR3, as DNA: TGTGCCAGCCGCGATGGGGTCGCGAATGAAAAACTGTTTTTT. Its protein is CASRDGVANEKLFF.

The V call is TRBV5-6, the J call TRBJ1-4, with D unresolved. Germline CDR1 is SGHDT and CDR2 is YYEEEE. V gave up 4 bases and J gave up 0 bases, with 13 bases separating them. This CDR3 spans 16 amino acids. The CDR3 region is CASSKKGIATNEKLFF. For the CDR3, the DNA is TGTGCCAGCAGCAAAAAAGGGATTGCAACTAATGAAAAACTGTTTTTT.

The V and J genes are TRBV6-6 and TRBJ2-2; D possibly corresponds to TRBD2 (6 bases). CDR3 size: 13 residues. V lost 4 bases and J 8 bases, leaving 11 bases between the germline ends. Germline-derived CDR1 and CDR2 are MNHNY and SVGAGI (reference sequence). CDR3 amino acids: CASSWGVGGELFF. The CDR3, as DNA: TGTGCCAGCAGTTGGGGGGTCGGGGGGGAGCTGTTTTTT.